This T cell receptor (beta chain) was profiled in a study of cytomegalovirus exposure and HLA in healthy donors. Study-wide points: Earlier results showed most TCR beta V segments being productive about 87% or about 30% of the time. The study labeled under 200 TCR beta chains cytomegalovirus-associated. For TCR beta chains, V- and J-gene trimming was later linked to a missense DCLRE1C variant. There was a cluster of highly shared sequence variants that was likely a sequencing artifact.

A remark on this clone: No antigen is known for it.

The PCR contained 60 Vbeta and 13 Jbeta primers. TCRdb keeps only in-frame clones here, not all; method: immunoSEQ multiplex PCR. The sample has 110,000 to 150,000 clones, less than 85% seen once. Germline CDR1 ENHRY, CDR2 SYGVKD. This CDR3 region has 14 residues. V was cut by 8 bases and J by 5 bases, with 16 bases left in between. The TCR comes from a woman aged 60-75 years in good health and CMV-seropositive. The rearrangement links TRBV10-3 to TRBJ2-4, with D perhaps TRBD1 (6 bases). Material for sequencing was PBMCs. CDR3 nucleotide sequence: TGTGCCATCCGCACCGGACCAGGGGAAAACATTCAGTACTTC. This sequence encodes CAIRTGPGENIQYF.